The source of this T cell receptor beta chain is a study of T cell responses to AZD1222 COVID-19 vaccine. The length of the CDR3 is 14 residues. The germline gives CDR1 SEHNR, CDR2 FQNEAQ (reference sequence). Losses at the gene ends were 1 base for V and 7 bases for J; bases not matched to a gene: 4. Repertoires were generated with immunoSEQ multiplex PCR, while TCRdb's copy carries only in-frame clones and drops some. The sample yields approximately 120,000 clones, more than 85% seen once. Study results and limitations: Clonal diversity may have been underestimated, and the donors were mostly white British, with more females than males.

This clone appeared once. Its antigen is as yet unknown. This chain joins TRBV7-9 and TRBJ2-5; 9 nucleotides agree with TRBD1. The sequencing used peripheral blood, collected on day 0 of MenACWY control vaccination. This receptor was identified in an adult in good health. This CDR3 reads CASSLGTGDGTQYF. The CDR3 DNA reads TGTGCCAGCAGCTTAGGGACAGGGGACGGGACCCAGTACTTC.